A selection of T cell receptor beta chains follows, all from one sample in a study of OX40 agonist ivuxolimab in advanced cancers. Here immunoSEQ multiplex PCR was the method, and the copy in TCRdb shows in-frame clones only, minus some. The sample holds more than 50,000 clones, approximately 80% seen once. The sample consisted of CD4+ or CD8+ T cells sorted from blood, taken in a trial of the OX40 agonist ivuxolimab. These receptors came from an adult with an advanced solid tumor such as melanoma, head and neck, liver or kidney cancer. Each CDR3 is given with its conserved first and last residue. D genes are given only for firm matches. A clone size is listed for some rows: how often the clone was seen (once, few, many), or a class if it is expanded.

.	TRBD1	TRBV28	TRBJ2-1	TGTGCCAGCAGTCCGACAGGGGAGGTAGGTGAGCAGTTCTTC	CASSPTGEVGEQFF
.	TRBD1	TRBV2	TRBJ1-5	TGTGCCAGCAGTGGACAGGGTTGGCAGCCCCAGCATTTT	CASSGQGWQPQHF
.	.	TRBV10-1	TRBJ1-1	TGCGCCAGCAGTGAAGGAGGTGAAGCTTTCTTT	CASSEGGEAFF
.	.	TRBV11-3	TRBJ2-1	TGTGCCAGCAGCTTAGGGAGAGGTGAGCAGTTCTTC	CASSLGRGEQFF
.	TRBD1	TRBV27	TRBJ2-3	TGTGCCAGCAGTTGGGACAGGGGGTTCGGCACAGATACGCAGTATTTT	CASSWDRGFGTDTQYF
.	TRBD1	TRBV10-1	TRBJ1-5	TGCGCCAGCAGAGGGACAGGAGTCAATCAGCCCCAGCATTTT	CASRGTGVNQPQHF
once	.	TRBV6-1	TRBJ1-2	TGTGCCAGCAGTGAATTAGGACAGATCTATGGCTACACCTTC	CASSELGQIYGYTF
.	TRBD2	TRBV28	TRBJ2-7	TGTGCCAGCAGCCCGGGACTAGCGGGGTCCTACGAGCAGTACTTC	CASSPGLAGSYEQYF
.	.	TRBV20-1	TRBJ1-2	TGCAGTGCTTCTGGGGTCAATGGCTACACCTTC	CSASGVNGYTF
.	.	TRBV5-1	TRBJ1-4	TGCGCCAGCAGCCCGGACAGACCCCATAATGAAAAACTGTTTTTT	CASSPDRPHNEKLFF
.	.	TRBV21-1	TRBJ2-2	TGTGCCAGCAGCAAAGGCAGGAACACCGGGGAGCTGTTTTTT	CASSKGRNTGELFF
.	.	TRBV29-1	TRBJ1-4	TGCAGCGTAGCTCGGGCGGAAGGTGAAAAACTGTTTTTT	CSVARAEGEKLFF
few	TRBD1	TRBV7-2	TRBJ1-6	TGTGCCAGCAGCTCTCCAGGGGGGAATTCACCCCTCCACTTT	CASSSPGGNSPLHF
.	TRBD2	TRBV11-2	TRBJ2-7	TGTGCCAGCACCCCCTGGTTAGCGGGGGGAAACGAGCAGTACTTC	CASTPWLAGGNEQYF
.	.	TRBV7-9	TRBJ1-2	TGTGCCAGGCGGGGGGGTTTTAACTATGGCTACACCTTC	CARRGGFNYGYTF
.	.	TRBV27	TRBJ2-7	TGTGCCAGCAGTATCTACGGCACCTACGAGCAGTACTTT	CASSIYGTYEQYF
.	.	TRBV5-4	TRBJ1-5	TGTGCCAGCAGCCTTTCATATAGCAATCAGCCCCAGCATTTT	CASSLSYSNQPQHF
.	.	TRBV5-1	TRBJ1-1	TGCGCCAGCAGCGCTCGAATGAACACTGAAGCTTTCTTT	CASSARMNTEAFF
.	.	TRBV5-6	TRBJ2-3	TGTGCCAGCAGCTACACCTTAAACACAGATACGCAGTATTTT	CASSYTLNTDTQYF
once	TRBD1	TRBV19	TRBJ2-2	TGTGCAATACAGGGGGCCGGGGAGCTGTTTTTT	CAIQGAGELFF
.	.	TRBV6-6	TRBJ2-5	TGTGCCAGCAGTTACTCAGCCGGTCGGGAGACCCAGTACTTC	CASSYSAGRETQYF
.	TRBD1	TRBV6-1	TRBJ1-2	TGTGCCAGCAGTAAAACCGGGACAGGTGGCTATGGCTACACCTTC	CASSKTGTGGYGYTF
.	TRBD2	TRBV6-1	TRBJ2-3	TGTGCCAGCAGCGGCACTAGCGGGCCCACAGATACGCAGTATTTT	CASSGTSGPTDTQYF
.	.	TRBV5-1	TRBJ1-3	TGCGCCAGCAGCTTGGCCGCCAGCTCTGGAAACACCATATATTTT	CASSLAASSGNTIYF
.	.	TRBV18	TRBJ2-7	TGTGCCAGCTCACCATTAGGAAGGGTTGGGGAGCAGTACTTC	CASSPLGRVGEQYF
.	.	TRBV6-6	TRBJ2-4	TGTGCCAGCAGACCAGACGTAGCCAAAAACATTCAGTACTTC	CASRPDVAKNIQYF
medium-sized	.	TRBV19	TRBJ2-6	TGTGCCAGTGCAACAGGGACTGGGGCCAACGTCCTGACTTTC	CASATGTGANVLTF
.	TRBD2	TRBV30	TRBJ2-5	TGTGCCTGGACCATCGGGACTAGCGGGAGTTTTGAGACCCAGTACTTC	CAWTIGTSGSFETQYF
.	.	TRBV5-5	TRBJ2-1	TGTGCCAGCACCGACAGGCTGTCCTACAATGAGCAGTTCTTC	CASTDRLSYNEQFF
.	.	TRBV15	TRBJ1-1	TGTGCCACCAGCAGAGATAGAGGACAGCCTGAAGCTTTCTTT	CATSRDRGQPEAFF
.	.	TRBV18	TRBJ2-1	TGTGCCAGCTCACCGGGGCCGGATGTTGAGCAGTTCTTC	CASSPGPDVEQFF
.	.	TRBV14	TRBJ1-2	TGTGCCAGCAGCCAAATCGGGTCGTATGGCTACACCTTC	CASSQIGSYGYTF
.	TRBD1	TRBV2	TRBJ1-2	TGTGCCAGCAGTGGTTGGGACAGGGGCGGCTACACCTTC	CASSGWDRGGYTF
few	.	TRBV6-5	TRBJ1-2	TGTGCCAGCAGCACCACTGGGAGGAACTATGGCTACACCTTC	CASSTTGRNYGYTF
.	TRBD1	TRBV18	TRBJ2-1	TGTGCCAGCTCACCACCGGACAGGTCACACTTCTCTTACAATGAGCAGTTCTTC	CASSPPDRSHFSYNEQFF
.	.	TRBV10-2	TRBJ1-5	TGCGCCAGCAGTCTAGGCCAGGAGGGAGGATGGCCCCAGCATTTT	CASSLGQEGGWPQHF
.	.	TRBV2	TRBJ1-1	TGTGCCAGCAGTGACGGAAGGAACACTGAAGCTTTCTTT	CASSDGRNTEAFF
.	TRBD2	TRBV28	TRBJ2-7	TGTGCCAGCAGTCCCTGGACTAGCGGCTCCTACGAGCAGTACTTC	CASSPWTSGSYEQYF
few	.	TRBV7-9	TRBJ1-1	TGTGCCAGCAGCCCCCTGGGAGGAACTGAAGCTTTCTTT	CASSPLGGTEAFF
.	.	TRBV9	TRBJ2-7	TGTGCCAGCAGCTCCGGGACCGGATTAGGGGGCTACGAGCAGTACTTC	CASSSGTGLGGYEQYF